A selection of T cell receptor beta chains follows, all from one sample in a study of control samples from healthy donors and cancer patients. Assay used: immunoSEQ multiplex PCR; TCRdb lists only in-frame clones, some missing. The profile covers 120,000 to 150,000 clones, with 94% appearing a single time and 13% taken by the ten largest. Sequencing used blood. The receptors stem from a man aged 40-49 years in good health. Both conserved end residues are part of each CDR3. The D gene is left open where the match is weak. Clone sizes are given selectively: once, few, many, or a class where the clone is expanded.

TRBJ1-5 NA TRBV28 NA CASNLNDQPQHF TGTGCCAGCAATCTCAACGATCAGCCCCAGCATTTT
TRBJ1-1 NA TRBV9 NA CASSHSGGNTEAFF TGTGCCAGCAGCCATTCCGGGGGGAACACTGAAGCTTTCTTT
TRBJ2-6 NA TRBV29-1 TRBD1 CSARTGEGANVLTF TGCAGCGCCAGGACAGGGGAAGGGGCCAACGTCCTGACTTTC
TRBJ1-5 NA TRBV27 TRBD1 CASSPQGARSNQPQHF TGTGCCAGCAGTCCTCAGGGGGCGCGGAGCAATCAGCCCCAGCATTTT
TRBJ2-2 NA TRBV30 NA CAWSVLGGTGELFF TGTGCCTGGAGTGTACTAGGGGGGACCGGGGAGCTGTTTTTT
TRBJ1-3 NA TRBV27 NA CASSPGHFSGNTIYF TGTGCCAGCAGCCCTGGACATTTCTCTGGAAACACCATATATTTT
TRBJ2-4 once TRBV28 NA CASSLASEAKNIQYF TGTGCCAGCAGTTTGGCCTCCGAAGCCAAAAACATTCAGTACTTC
TRBJ1-5 NA TRBV11-2 NA CASSLQGLNQPQHF TGTGCCAGCAGCCTACAGGGTCTCAATCAGCCCCAGCATTTT
TRBJ2-1 few TRBV6-4 TRBD2 CASSDRGLAGVNEQFF TGTGCCAGCAGTGACAGGGGGCTAGCGGGAGTCAATGAGCAGTTCTTC
TRBJ2-7 NA TRBV2 NA CASSQEIAPTYEQYF TGTGCCAGCAGCCAGGAGATAGCGCCTACCTACGAGCAGTACTTC
TRBJ1-5 NA TRBV28 NA CASSRGNQPQHF TGTGCCAGCAGTAGGGGGAATCAGCCCCAGCATTTT
TRBJ2-7 NA TRBV5-4 NA CASSPGDIGTYEQYF TGTGCCAGCAGTCCGGGGGACATAGGTACCTACGAGCAGTACTTC
TRBJ1-1 few TRBV3-1/TRBV3-2 NA CATGGSTEAFF TGTGCCACCGGTGGGAGCACTGAAGCTTTCTTT
TRBJ2-2 NA TRBV24-1 NA CATSEGVAGELFF TGTGCCACCAGTGAAGGGGTGGCCGGGGAGCTGTTTTTT
TRBJ1-1 NA TRBV5-1 TRBD1 CASSSMDRFEVNTEAFF TGCGCCAGCAGCTCAATGGACAGGTTTGAGGTGAACACTGAAGCTTTCTTT
TRBJ1-2 once TRBV19 TRBD1 CASSSGQRFGYTF TGTGCCAGTAGTTCGGGACAGAGGTTTGGCTACACCTTC
TRBJ1-3 NA TRBV6-5 NA CASSSQRRPSGNTIYF TGTGCCAGCAGTTCCCAACGACGGCCCTCTGGAAACACCATATATTTT
TRBJ2-5 NA TRBV24-1 NA CATSDLNSGAGETQYF TGTGCCACCAGTGATTTGAATTCGGGGGCGGGAGAGACCCAGTACTTC
TRBJ1-6 NA TRBV4-2 TRBD1 CASSQDRGTGTFDSPLHF TGTGCCAGCAGCCAAGATAGGGGGACAGGGACGTTTGATTCACCCCTCCACTTT
TRBJ1-1 NA TRBV29-1 TRBD1 CSAGDRTEAFF TGCAGCGCCGGGGACAGAACTGAAGCTTTCTTT
TRBJ2-1 NA TRBV24-1 NA CATSANNEQFF TGTGCCACCAGTGCAAACAATGAGCAGTTCTTC
TRBJ1-1 once TRBV19 TRBD1 CASSIGQGNTEAFF TGTGCCAGTAGTATTGGACAGGGGAACACTGAAGCTTTCTTT
TRBJ2-5 NA TRBV7-3 TRBD1 CASSPGQGLETQYF TGTGCCAGCAGCCCGGGACAGGGTTTAGAGACCCAGTACTTC
TRBJ1-2 NA TRBV19 NA CASSINRAAYGYTF TGTGCCAGTAGTATCAACAGGGCGGCTTATGGCTACACCTTC
TRBJ1-2 NA TRBV6-5 NA CASSQTLYDGYTF TGTGCCAGCAGCCAAACACTTTATGATGGCTACACCTTC
TRBJ2-5 few TRBV29-1 NA CSVQRAPGQETQYF TGCAGCGTTCAGCGGGCACCAGGGCAAGAGACCCAGTACTTC
TRBJ2-7 NA TRBV4-2 NA CASSPQYTQEGSSYEQYF TGTGCCAGCAGCCCGCAATACACACAGGAGGGGAGCTCCTACGAGCAGTACTTC
TRBJ2-3 NA TRBV29-1 TRBD1 CSVEVPDRATDTQYF TGCAGCGTTGAAGTTCCCGACAGGGCCACAGATACGCAGTATTTT
TRBJ1-6 NA TRBV15 NA CATSRDVGSCVLHF TGTGCCACCAGCAGAGACGTAGGCAGTTGCGTTCTCCACTTT
TRBJ2-7 NA TRBV27 NA CASSPGLPTRSYEQYF TGTGCCAGCAGCCCTGGGCTCCCCACTAGGTCCTACGAGCAGTACTTC
TRBJ1-5 NA TRBV9 NA CASSEEGVQPQHF TGTGCCAGCAGCGAGGAGGGGGTTCAGCCCCAGCATTTT
TRBJ2-4 once TRBV4-1 NA CASSHTVTRAKNIQYF TGCGCCAGCAGCCATACAGTCACCCGAGCCAAAAACATTCAGTACTTC
TRBJ2-5 NA TRBV7-2 TRBD2 CASGILAGGPGETQYF TGTGCCAGCGGTATTCTAGCGGGGGGGCCGGGGGAGACCCAGTACTTC